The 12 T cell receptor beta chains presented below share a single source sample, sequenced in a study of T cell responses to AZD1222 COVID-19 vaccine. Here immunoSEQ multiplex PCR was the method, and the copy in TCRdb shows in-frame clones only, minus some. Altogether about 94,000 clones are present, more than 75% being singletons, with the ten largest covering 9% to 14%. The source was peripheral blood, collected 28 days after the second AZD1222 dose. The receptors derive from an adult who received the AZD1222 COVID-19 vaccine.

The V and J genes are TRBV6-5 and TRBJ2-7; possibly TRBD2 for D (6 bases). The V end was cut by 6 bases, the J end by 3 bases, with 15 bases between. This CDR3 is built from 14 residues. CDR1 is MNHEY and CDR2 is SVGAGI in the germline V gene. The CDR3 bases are TGTGCCAGCAGAGACCCGGGACTGGGCTACGAGCAGTACTTC. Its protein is CASRDPGLGYEQYF.

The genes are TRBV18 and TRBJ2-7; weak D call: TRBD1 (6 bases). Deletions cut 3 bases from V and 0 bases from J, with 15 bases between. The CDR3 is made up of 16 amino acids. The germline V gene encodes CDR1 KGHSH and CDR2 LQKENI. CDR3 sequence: CASSPTDSPSSYEQYF. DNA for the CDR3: TGTGCCAGCTCACCTACGGACAGCCCTAGCTCCTACGAGCAGTACTTC.

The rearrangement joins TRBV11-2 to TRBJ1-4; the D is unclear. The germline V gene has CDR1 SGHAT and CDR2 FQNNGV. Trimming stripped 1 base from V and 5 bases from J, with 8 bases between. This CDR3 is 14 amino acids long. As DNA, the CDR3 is TGTGCCAGCAGCTTAGTGGCGGGAAATGAAAAACTGTTTTTT. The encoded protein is CASSLVAGNEKLFF. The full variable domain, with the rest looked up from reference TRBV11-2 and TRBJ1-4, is EAGVAQSPRYKIIEKRQSVAFWCNPISGHATLYWYQQILGQGPKLLIQFQNNGVVDDSQLPKDRFSAERLKGVDSTLKIQPAKLEDSAVYLCASSLVAGNEKLFFGSGTQLSVL.

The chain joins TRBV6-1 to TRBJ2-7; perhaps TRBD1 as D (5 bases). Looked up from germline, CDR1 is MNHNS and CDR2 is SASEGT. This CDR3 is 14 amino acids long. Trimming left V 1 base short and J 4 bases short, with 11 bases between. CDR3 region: CASSEEGELYEQYF. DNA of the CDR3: TGTGCCAGCAGTGAAGAAGGGGAACTGTACGAGCAGTACTTC.

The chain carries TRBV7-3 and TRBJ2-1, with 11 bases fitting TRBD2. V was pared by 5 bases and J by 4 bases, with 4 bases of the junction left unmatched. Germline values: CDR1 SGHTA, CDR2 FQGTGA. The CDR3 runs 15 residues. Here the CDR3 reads CASSPGTSGYNEQFF. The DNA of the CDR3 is TGTGCCAGCAGCCCCGGGACTAGCGGATACAATGAGCAGTTCTTC.

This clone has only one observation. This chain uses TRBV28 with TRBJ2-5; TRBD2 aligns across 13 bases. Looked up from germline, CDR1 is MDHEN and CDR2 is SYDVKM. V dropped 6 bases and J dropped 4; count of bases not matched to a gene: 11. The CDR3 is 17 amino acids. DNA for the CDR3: TGTGCCAGCAGGAGGACCTCGGGACTAGCGGGACGAGAGACCCAGTACTTC. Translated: CASRRTSGLAGRETQYF.

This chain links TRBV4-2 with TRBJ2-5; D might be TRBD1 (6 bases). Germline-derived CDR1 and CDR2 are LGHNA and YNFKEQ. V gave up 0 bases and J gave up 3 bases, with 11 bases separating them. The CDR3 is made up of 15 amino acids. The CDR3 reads CASSQDPGQKETQYF. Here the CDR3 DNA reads TGTGCCAGCAGCCAAGATCCCGGACAGAAAGAGACCCAGTACTTC.

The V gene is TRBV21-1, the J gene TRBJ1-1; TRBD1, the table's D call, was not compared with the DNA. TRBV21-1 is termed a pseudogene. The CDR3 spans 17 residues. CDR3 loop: CASSKAGVDRTNTEAFF. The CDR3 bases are TGTGCCAGCAGCAAAGCGGGGGTGGACAGGACAAACACTGAAGCTTTCTTT.

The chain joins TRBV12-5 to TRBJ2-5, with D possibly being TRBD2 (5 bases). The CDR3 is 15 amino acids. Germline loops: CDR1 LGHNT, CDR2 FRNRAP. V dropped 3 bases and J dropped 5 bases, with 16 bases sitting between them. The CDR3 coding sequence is TGTGCTAGTGGTTTCGGGCAAGGAGGCCATGAGACCCAGTACTTC. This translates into CASGFGQGGHETQYF.

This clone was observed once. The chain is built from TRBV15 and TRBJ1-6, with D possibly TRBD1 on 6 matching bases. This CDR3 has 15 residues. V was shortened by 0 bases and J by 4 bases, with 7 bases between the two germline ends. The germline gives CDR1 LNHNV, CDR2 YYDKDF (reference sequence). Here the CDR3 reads CATSRDGQYNSPLHF. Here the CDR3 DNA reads TGTGCCACCAGCAGAGATGGACAGTATAATTCACCCCTCCACTTT.

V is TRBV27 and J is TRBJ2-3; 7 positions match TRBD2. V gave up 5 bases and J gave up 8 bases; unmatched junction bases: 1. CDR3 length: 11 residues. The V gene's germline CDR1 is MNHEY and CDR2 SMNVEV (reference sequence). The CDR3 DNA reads TGTGCCAGCAGTCCGGGGGGTACGCAGTATTTT. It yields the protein CASSPGGTQYF.

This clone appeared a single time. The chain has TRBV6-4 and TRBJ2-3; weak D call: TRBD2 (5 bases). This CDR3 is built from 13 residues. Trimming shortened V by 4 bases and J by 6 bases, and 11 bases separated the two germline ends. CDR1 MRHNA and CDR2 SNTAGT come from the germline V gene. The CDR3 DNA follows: TGTGCCAGCAGTGCTTTCGGCGGGGATACGCAGTATTTT. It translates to CASSAFGGDTQYF.